The clone carrying this T cell receptor beta chain is a singleton in its sample. An end of the junction does not agree with germline; a read error may underlie this. In germline, CDR1 is DFQATT, CDR2 SNEGSKA (reference sequence). The CDR3 runs 13 residues. No cell sorting was done before RNA was extracted from the tissue. These data originate in a study of tumor and adjacent non-tumor tissue in lung cancer. The library came from three nested PCR rounds adapted from ARM-PCR protocols. TCRdb recomputed calls from the multiplex PCR reads with MiXCR, one row per CDR3 protein. Counted here are about 81,000 distinct CDR3 sequences, roughly 72% occurring once; the ten biggest clones make up 8.5% to 10%.

The sample comprised lung tumor tissue. The gene calls are TRBV20-1 and TRBJ2-7; D not resolved. This clonotype originated in a woman aged 40 to 55 with non-small cell lung cancer. CDR3 protein: CSARAIATYVQYF. The CDR3 DNA follows: TGCAGTGCTAGAGCCATCGCAACCTACGTGCAGTACTTC.